Listed here are 9 T cell receptor beta chains from one sample, sequenced in a study of cytomegalovirus exposure and HLA in healthy donors (dated by TCRdb to between 2016 and 2019). Libraries were made using the immunoSEQ multiplex PCR assay. A mixture of 60 forward primers for TCR Vbeta segments and 13 reverse primers for TCR Jbeta segments was used in the multiplex PCR. The table comes from immuneACCESS by way of TCRdb, which keeps in-frame sequences with V and J called. Part of the clones is missing from these tables; in studies checked, under half for an unresolved V gene and the rest for unknown reasons. This sample holds more than 100,000 clones; more than 60% were observed only once. Less than 3% of the sample goes to the ten largest clones. Sequencing was carried out using PBMCs. These receptors all stem from a woman aged 40 to 50 in good health and CMV-seropositive.

This chain's CDR3 is CASSAPPVWAIYGYTF. CDR3 coding DNA: TGTGCCAGCAGCGCGCCTCCGGTCTGGGCCATCTATGGCTACACCTTC. The V call is TRBV5-6, the J call TRBJ1-2; D is unresolved. CDR3 length: 16 amino acids. The V gene lost 4 bases and the J gene lost 4 bases, with 20 bases spanning the gap. The germline V gene encodes CDR1 SGHDT and CDR2 YYEEEE.

The V gene is TRBV12-5, the J gene TRBJ1-1; D is undetermined. Germline V lookup: CDR1 LGHNT, CDR2 FRNRAP. This CDR3 spans 11 amino acids. The ends were cut back, 4 bases at V and 6 bases at J, with 6 bases in the middle. CDR3 nucleotides: TGTGCTAGTGGTTGGGGAGCTGAAGCTTTCTTT. Encoded protein: CASGWGAEAFF.

The chain couples TRBV5-1 to TRBJ2-7; TRBD1 agrees at 11 bases. The CDR3 extends over 15 amino acids. Germline-derived CDR1 and CDR2 are SGHRS and YFSETQ. V was pared by 1 base and J by 6 bases, with 6 bases of the junction left unmatched. The CDR3 here is CASSLTGTGGGEQYF. The CDR3 nucleotides are TGCGCCAGCAGCTTGACCGGGACAGGGGGAGGCGAGCAGTACTTC.

This chain uses TRBV19 with TRBJ2-6; D uncertain. The ends were cut back, 2 bases at V and 2 bases at J, with 7 bases in the middle. The CDR3 consists of 15 residues. Looked up from germline, CDR1 is LNHDA and CDR2 is SQIVND (reference sequence). CDR3 protein: CASSITAAGANVLTF. The DNA of the CDR3 is TGTGCCAGTAGTATAACGGCGGCTGGGGCCAACGTCCTGACTTTC.

The V and J genes are TRBV5-1 and TRBJ2-1, with 7 bases identical to TRBD1. V trimming: 4 bases; J trimming: 7 bases; junction bases outside the gene matches: 23. Per germline, CDR1 SGHRS and CDR2 YFSETQ. This CDR3 is built from 19 residues. Here the CDR3 reads CASSAEAGGDRVLRNEQFF. As DNA, the CDR3 is TGCGCCAGCAGCGCGGAAGCTGGCGGAGACAGGGTCTTGAGGAATGAGCAGTTCTTC.

The chain employs TRBV29-1 and TRBJ2-1; possible D gene TRBD1, 6 bases. Germline-derived CDR1 and CDR2 are SQVTM and ANQGSEA. The ends were cut back, 7 bases at V and 7 bases at J, with 17 bases in the middle. The CDR3 sequence is 13 residues long. This chain's CDR3 is CSARGYSGNEQFF. CDR3 coding DNA: TGCAGCGCCAGGGGCTACTCCGGTAATGAGCAGTTCTTC.

The gene calls are TRBV19 and TRBJ1-5; 7 nucleotides match TRBD1. CDR1 LNHDA and CDR2 SQIVND come from the germline V gene (reference sequence). The J segment lost 3 bases and the V segment lost 1 base, leaving 6 bases of the junction unmatched. This CDR3 comprises 16 residues. Written as DNA, the CDR3 is TGTGCCAGTAGTATAGCAAGCAGGGGGAACAATCAGCCCCAGCATTTT. Its protein is CASSIASRGNNQPQHF.

The chain combines TRBV29-1 with TRBJ2-4; 12 nucleotides line up with TRBD2. Germline CDR1 SQVTM, CDR2 ANQGSEA. Germline trimming cut 7 bases from V and 7 bases from J; bases unmatched to any gene: 5. This CDR3 has 13 amino acids. CDR3 sequence: CSATSGSPNIQYF. DNA of the CDR3: TGCAGCGCGACTAGCGGGAGTCCGAACATTCAGTACTTC.

The chain couples TRBV7-9 to TRBJ2-1; 8 bases fit TRBD1. Germline trimming cut 5 bases from V and 8 bases from J; bases unmatched to any gene: 8. Per germline, CDR1 SEHNR and CDR2 FQNEAQ (reference sequence). CDR3 length: 14 residues. The CDR3 is CASSADRVPHEQFF. The CDR3 DNA sequence: TGTGCCAGCAGCGCGGACAGGGTCCCCCATGAGCAGTTCTTC.